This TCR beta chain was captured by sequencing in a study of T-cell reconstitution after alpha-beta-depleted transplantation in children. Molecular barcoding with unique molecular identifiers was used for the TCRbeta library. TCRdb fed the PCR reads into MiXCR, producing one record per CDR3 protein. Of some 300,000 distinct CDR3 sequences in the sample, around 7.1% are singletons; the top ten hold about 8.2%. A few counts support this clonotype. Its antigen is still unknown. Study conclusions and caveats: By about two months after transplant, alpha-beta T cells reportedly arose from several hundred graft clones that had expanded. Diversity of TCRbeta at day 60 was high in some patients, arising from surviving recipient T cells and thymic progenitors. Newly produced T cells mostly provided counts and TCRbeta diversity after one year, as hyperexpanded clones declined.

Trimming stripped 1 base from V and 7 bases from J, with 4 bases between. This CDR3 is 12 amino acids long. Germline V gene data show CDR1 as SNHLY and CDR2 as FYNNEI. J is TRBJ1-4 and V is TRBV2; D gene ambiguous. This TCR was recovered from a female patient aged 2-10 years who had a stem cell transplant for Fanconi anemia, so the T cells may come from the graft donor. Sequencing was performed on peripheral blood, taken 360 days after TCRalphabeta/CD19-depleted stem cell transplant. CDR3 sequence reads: CASSEVSEKLFF. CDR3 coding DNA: TGTGCCAGCAGTGAAGTTTCTGAAAAACTGTTTTTT.